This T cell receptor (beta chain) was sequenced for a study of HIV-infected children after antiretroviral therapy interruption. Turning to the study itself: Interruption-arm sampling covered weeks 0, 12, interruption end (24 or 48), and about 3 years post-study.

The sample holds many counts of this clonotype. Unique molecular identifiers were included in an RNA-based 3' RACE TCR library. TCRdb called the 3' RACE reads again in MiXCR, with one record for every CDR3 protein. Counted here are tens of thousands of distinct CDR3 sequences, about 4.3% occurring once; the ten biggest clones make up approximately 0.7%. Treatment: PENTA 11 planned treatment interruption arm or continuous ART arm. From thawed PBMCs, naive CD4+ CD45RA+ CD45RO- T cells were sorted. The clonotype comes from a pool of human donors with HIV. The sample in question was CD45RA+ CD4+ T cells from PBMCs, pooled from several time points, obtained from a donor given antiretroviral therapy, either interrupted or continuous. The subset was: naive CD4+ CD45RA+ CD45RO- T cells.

CDR3 in amino acids: CSARDQDGGYTF. The CDR3 DNA reads TGCAGTGCTAGAGATCAAGATGGGGGCTACACCTTC. The genes are TRBV20-1 and TRBJ1-2; D gene uncertain. The CDR3 is 12 residues long. Trimming pared 0 bases from V and 8 bases from J, leaving 10 bases between. In germline, CDR1 is DFQATT, CDR2 SNEGSKA (reference sequence).